The following is a T cell receptor (beta chain) sequence with its context. The data were taken from a study of blood T cell repertoires in COVID-19. Study in general: Samples of COVID-19 (acute and convalescent) were obtained from the United States, Italy and Spain. In each case, the material was cDNA or gDNA derived from T cells, B-cell-depleted T cells, or PBMCs.

Original processing methods: Scientists estimated how many nucleated cells there were by amplifying reference gene primers. Generated by immunoSEQ multiplex PCR, the TCRdb table keeps only in-frame clones and is missing some. V and J calls and clone size come straight from that table; D and trimming were deduced from the DNA. The sample has fewer than 150,000 clones, roughly four fifths seen once; the top ten hold approximately 4.1%. V shed 5 bases and J 4 bases; nucleotides not matched to a gene: 6. There are 16 residues in the CDR3. CDR1 is SGHVS and CDR2 is FQNEAQ in the germline V gene. The gene calls are TRBV7-8 and TRBJ2-7, with TRBD2 identical over 15 bases. This sequence was found in a woman of 80 years or more with acute or convalescent COVID-19. Sequencing was performed on peripheral blood. CDR3 coding DNA: TGTGCCAGCAGCACAACCGGGACTAGCGGGGGGTACGAGCAGTACTTC. It encodes CASSTTGTSGGYEQYF.